This T cell receptor (beta chain) came from a study of blood T cell repertoires in COVID-19. CDR3 length: 15 residues. V shed 2 bases and J shed 6 bases, with 17 bases lying between them. CDR1 and CDR2 from the germline V gene are PRHDT and FYEKMQ (reference sequence). The assay was immunoSEQ multiplex PCR, and TCRdb's table has in-frame clones only and misses some. This table has more than 300,000 clones, 92% appearing once. Cohort 3 donors counted as recovered after two negative PCRs, clearance, or resolved symptoms. The V call is TRBV13, the J call TRBJ2-7; D uncertain. The sequence was obtained from a woman aged 25 to 45 who had recovered from COVID-19. Sequenced material: PBMCs or T cells enriched from blood (not recorded which). The CDR3 nucleotides are TGTGCCAGCAGCTTACACGGTAACCTAGACTTCGAGCAGTACTTC. Translation: CASSLHGNLDFEQYF.